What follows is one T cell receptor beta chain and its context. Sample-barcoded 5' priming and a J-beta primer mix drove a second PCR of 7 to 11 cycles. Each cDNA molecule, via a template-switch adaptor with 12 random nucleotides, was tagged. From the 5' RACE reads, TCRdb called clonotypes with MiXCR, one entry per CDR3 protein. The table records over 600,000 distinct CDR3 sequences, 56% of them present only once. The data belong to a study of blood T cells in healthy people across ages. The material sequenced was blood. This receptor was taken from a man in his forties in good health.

CDR3 DNA: TGTGCCAGCAGCGTAGGATGGGGCTCCTACGAGCAGTACTTC. Protein product: CASSVGWGSYEQYF. This chain uses TRBV7-9 with TRBJ2-7; D call uncertain. V was cut by 5 bases and J by 0 bases, with 11 bases left in between. In germline, CDR1 is SEHNR, CDR2 FQNEAQ (reference sequence). The CDR3 is 14 residues long.